Shown below are 28 T cell receptor beta chains from a single sample sequenced in a study of tumor-infiltrating lymphocytes in oesophageal squamous cell carcinoma. Via MiXCR, TCRdb re-called the PCR reads, giving one row per CDR3 protein. The table includes some 16,000 distinct CDR3 sequences, roughly 49% detected once. Material for sequencing was esophageal tumor tissue. These receptors came from a male donor with esophageal squamous cell carcinoma.

The rearrangement joins TRBV7-3 to TRBJ2-5, with TRBD2 identical over 9 bases. The J call may be wrong; the DNA end is better matched by TRBJ2-1. The CDR3 is made up of 16 amino acids. Per the germline V gene, CDR1 is SGHTA and CDR2 is FQGTGA. In DNA, the CDR3 is TGTGCCAGCAGCCCAGCCGGGACTAGCAGGTACAATGAGCAGTTCTTC. This codes for CASSPAGTSRYNEQFF.

This clonotype was observed at least ten times. One end of the junction varies from germline; a read error may be responsible. The gene calls are TRBV5-4 and TRBJ1-1, with D tentatively TRBD1 (5 bases). The CDR3 is 15 amino acids. Germline CDR1 SGHNT, CDR2 YYREEE (reference sequence). CDR3 nucleotide sequence: TGCGCCAGCAGCTCCTGGGTGGGGGGACACACTGAAGCTTTCTTT. This translates into CASSSWVGGHTEAFF.

The gene calls are TRBV7-6 and TRBJ2-5; 8 positions match TRBD2. The CDR3 is made up of 15 amino acids. V trimming: 3 bases; J trimming: 13 bases; junction bases outside the gene matches: 16. Per germline, CDR1 SGHVS and CDR2 FNYEAQ. CDR3 sequence reads: CASSFGSAGGEKLYF. The DNA of the CDR3 is TGTGCCAGCAGCTTTGGGTCCGCGGGGGGTGAAAAACTGTACTTC.

This clonotype is medium-sized within its sample. A much larger clone lies a single base off, so this may be a read error. The J gene is TRBJ2-1, the V gene TRBV7-3, with D possibly being TRBD2 (5 bases). The DNA end favors TRBJ2-7, so the J call may be wrong. The CDR3 consists of 14 residues. Germline V CDR1 and CDR2: SGHTA, FQGTGA. In nucleotides, the CDR3 is TGTGCCAGCAGCTTAACTGCAGACTACAATGAGCAGTACTTC. This codes for CASSLTADYNEQYF.

This clonotype was observed many times. Being one base from a much bigger clone, this may be a read error. V gene TRBV10-2 combines with J gene TRBJ2-1; no definite D call. The DNA end is a closer match to TRBJ2-7, so the J assignment may be wrong. Germline V gene data show CDR1 as WSHSY and CDR2 as SAAADI. This CDR3 is 16 amino acids long. CDR3 region: CASSELKDSSYNEQYF. The CDR3 nucleotides are TGCGCCAGCAGTGAGTTAAAGGATAGCTCCTACAATGAGCAGTACTTC.

The V call is TRBV6-6, the J call TRBJ2-3, with D possibly being TRBD1 (6 bases). Germline V CDR1 and CDR2: MNHNY, SVGAGI (reference sequence). The V and J ends lost 2 bases and 2 bases respectively, with 11 bases between them. This CDR3 is built from 15 residues. CDR3 sequence reads: CASSYKGVLTDTQYF. The CDR3 nucleotides are TGTGCCAGCAGTTACAAGGGGGTGCTCACAGATACGCAGTATTTT.

This chain uses TRBV7-2 with TRBJ1-2; D is possibly TRBD1 (6 bases). With 5 bases removed from V and 5 bases from J, the gap between germline ends came to 12 bases. Germline V gene lookup returns CDR1 SGHTA and CDR2 FQGNSA. The CDR3 has 13 residues. CDR3 protein: CASSVQGGYGYTF. CDR3 DNA sequence: TGTGCCAGCAGCGTACAGGGTGGGTATGGCTACACCTTC.

This clonotype was recorded at least ten times. V usage is TRBV28 and J usage is TRBJ1-2; the D gene is possibly TRBD1 (5 bases). The CDR3 extends over 17 amino acids. Germline loops: CDR1 MDHEN, CDR2 SYDVKM. The ends were cut back, 5 bases at V and 2 bases at J, with 21 bases in the middle. The CDR3 is CASSIPDWGEVNYGYTF. The CDR3 nucleotides are TGTGCCAGCAGTATCCCTGATTGGGGGGAAGTAAACTATGGCTACACCTTC.

The chain joins TRBV7-6 to TRBJ2-1, with D unclear. Near its end, the DNA agrees better with TRBJ2-7, so the J call may be wrong. The CDR3 is made up of 13 amino acids. Germline V gives CDR1 SGHVS, CDR2 FNYEAQ. DNA for the CDR3: TGTGCCAGCAGCTTAGACCCTTTTAGCGAGCAGTACTTC. Its protein is CASSLDPFSEQYF.

The chain couples TRBV7-2 to TRBJ2-3, with D unclear. The germline V and J ends were trimmed by 3 bases and 1 base, with 2 bases remaining between them. This CDR3 has 12 residues. Germline V CDR1 and CDR2: SGHTA, FQGNSA. The CDR3 spells CASSLGTDTQYF. The CDR3 DNA sequence: TGTGCCAGCAGCTTGGGCACAGATACGCAGTATTTT.

This clonotype was observed many times. This chain joins TRBV6-2 or TRBV6-3 and TRBJ2-1; 7 bases align to TRBD2. This CDR3 is built from 15 residues. Germline lookup yields CDR1 MNHEY and CDR2 SVGEGT. With 5 bases clipped from V and 4 bases from J, the junction kept 8 bases outside the gene matches. CDR3 DNA sequence: TGTGCCAGCAGTCCCGCGGGAGAAGGTTACAATGAGCAGTTCTTC. Its protein is CASSPAGEGYNEQFF.

This chain connects TRBV7-4 to TRBJ2-1; 7 bases fit TRBD2. Looked up from germline, CDR1 is SGHVT and CDR2 is SQSDAQ. The CDR3 runs to 14 residues. V shed 3 bases and J 10 bases; nucleotides not matched to a gene: 9. The CDR3 bases are TGTGCCAGCAGCTTGACTAGCCGATCCTACGAGCAGTTCTTC. Its translation is CASSLTSRSYEQFF.

In its sample, this clonotype ranks as medium-sized. This could be a read error, since a much larger clone is one nucleotide away. This chain connects TRBV7-9 to TRBJ2-5; D is uncertain. The germline V gene has CDR1 SEHNR and CDR2 FQNEAQ (reference sequence). Deletions cut 3 bases from V and 11 bases from J, with 19 bases between. CDR3 length: 14 amino acids. This CDR3 reads CASSLSDSNNEQYF. DNA for the CDR3: TGTGCCAGCAGCTTGAGCGACTCAAACAATGAGCAGTACTTC.

The gene calls are TRBV6-4 and TRBJ2-3; 9 bases line up with TRBD2. From germline, CDR1 is MRHNA and CDR2 SNTAGT. The V gene end was trimmed by 3 bases and the J gene end by 5 bases; junction bases not matched to a gene: 6. The CDR3 has 15 residues. The CDR3 DNA sequence: TGTGCCAGCAGTGATAGAGCGGGAGGACAAGATACGCAGTATTTT. Its protein product is CASSDRAGGQDTQYF.

The chain has TRBV7-3 and TRBJ2-7; D is undetermined. The DNA end lines up better with TRBJ2-1; the J call may be wrong. CDR3 length: 15 amino acids. Per the germline V gene, CDR1 is SGHTA and CDR2 is FQGTGA. The CDR3 sequence: CASSYGQPTYNEQFF. As DNA, the CDR3 is TGTGCCAGCAGCTATGGTCAGCCTACCTACAATGAGCAGTTCTTC.

By share, this clonotype ranks as large. The chain employs TRBV24-1 and TRBJ2-7; D is possibly TRBD2 (5 bases). The CDR3 runs to 15 residues. V was pared by 4 bases and J by 3 bases, with 15 bases between. Per germline, CDR1 KGHDR and CDR2 SFDVKD. This chain's CDR3 is CATSDPGAAVYEQYF. CDR3 nucleotide sequence: TGTGCCACCAGTGACCCCGGAGCGGCTGTCTACGAGCAGTACTTC.

The chain uses TRBV7-8 and TRBJ1-4; 7 bases map to TRBD1. Germline V gives CDR1 SGHVS, CDR2 FQNEAQ. The CDR3 extends over 15 amino acids. J gave up 4 bases and V 4 bases, and 6 bases lay outside the gene matches. This CDR3 is CASSWRDRDNEKLFF. The CDR3 DNA is TGTGCCAGCAGCTGGAGGGACAGAGATAATGAAAAACTGTTTTTT.

V gene TRBV11-2 combines with J gene TRBJ2-1; 9 bases align to TRBD2. The CDR3 sequence is 17 residues long. V shed 5 bases, J shed 8 bases, and the junction held 16 bases outside the gene matches. From germline, CDR1 is SGHAT and CDR2 FQNNGV. CDR3 bases: TGTGCCAGCAGCCAACGAGGGAGCGGCGGGAGGGTGGATGAGCAGTTCTTC. It is translated as CASSQRGSGGRVDEQFF.

This clonotype was seen ten or more times. One end of the junction is discordant with germline, which a read error may explain. This rearrangement joins TRBV15 to TRBJ2-5; D uncertain. This CDR3 region has 13 residues. Germline CDR1 LNHNV, CDR2 YYDKDF (reference sequence). The CDR3 region has the DNA TGTGCCACCGGCAGGCCGAACCCTAAGACCCAGTACTTC. This codes for CATGRPNPKTQYF.

The gene calls are TRBV7-2 and TRBJ2-5; D uncertain. With the DNA end fitting TRBJ2-7 better, the J assignment may be wrong. The germline gives CDR1 SGHTA, CDR2 FQGNSA. CDR3 length equals 15 residues. CDR3 amino acids: CASSLALGPPYEQYF. The CDR3, as DNA: TGTGCCAGCAGCTTGGCATTGGGCCCTCCCTACGAGCAGTACTTC.

The chain has TRBV28 and TRBJ1-2; 11 bases are a match to TRBD1. There are 15 residues in the CDR3. V gave up 2 bases and J gave up 6 bases; unmatched junction bases: 5. CDR1 MDHEN and CDR2 SYDVKM come from the germline V gene. The CDR3 here is CASSLIGQGADGYTF. CDR3 DNA sequence: TGTGCCAGCAGTTTAATCGGACAGGGGGCGGATGGCTACACCTTC.

This clonotype has ten or more counts. Because the CDR3 is missing its conserved closing phenylalanine or tryptophan, this is likely a read error. The DNA is left out, because the CDR3 cannot be placed on it with certainty; the CDR3 is given as TCRdb lists it. The chain joins TRBV7-2 to TRBJ2-7; the table names TRBD1, a call not compared with the DNA. The CDR3 spans 15 residues, counting both ends. Germline V gene sequence: CDR1 SGHTA, CDR2 FQGNSA. This CDR3 reads CASSQTTGDGYTFGS.

The rearrangement links TRBV7-9 to TRBJ2-2; the match to TRBD1 covers 8 bases. V lost 6 bases to trimming and J lost 4 bases; unmatched junction nucleotides: 7. The CDR3 has 15 amino acids. Germline CDR1 is SEHNR and CDR2 is FQNEAQ (reference sequence). This CDR3 reads CASRPGQASTGELFF. CDR3 nucleotide sequence: TGTGCCAGCAGGCCGGGACAGGCCTCCACCGGGGAGCTGTTTTTT. The entire variable domain, with the rest obtained from reference TRBV7-9 and TRBJ2-2, is as follows: DTGVSQNPRHKITKRGQNVTFRCDPISEHNRLYWYRQTLGQGPEFLTYFQNEAQLEKSRLLSDRFSAERPKGSFSTLEIQRTEQGDSAMYLCASRPGQASTGELFFGEGSRLTVL.

This clonotype was observed many times. V usage is TRBV28 and J usage is TRBJ2-7; 9 bases map to TRBD1. This CDR3 is built from 14 residues. The J segment lost 1 base and the V segment lost 8 bases, leaving 6 bases of the junction unmatched. CDR1 and CDR2 (germline): MDHEN, SYDVKM. This CDR3 is CASLEDRGSYEQYF. The CDR3 region has the DNA TGTGCCAGCTTGGAGGACAGGGGATCCTACGAGCAGTACTTC.

CDR3 sequence: CASSFSAGSQETQYF. CDR3 in DNA: TGTGCCAGCAGCTTCTCGGCCGGGAGTCAAGAGACCCAGTACTTC. This sequence joins TRBV7-2 and TRBJ2-5, with D possibly being TRBD2 (6 bases). V was clipped by 3 bases and J by 2 bases, with 13 bases between them. Germline lookup yields CDR1 SGHTA and CDR2 FQGNSA. The CDR3 length is 15 residues. The variable domain in full, completed from reference TRBV7-2 and TRBJ2-5, reads GAGVSQSPSNKVTEKGKDVELRCDPISGHTALYWYRQSLGQGLEFLIYFQGNSAPDKSGLPSDRFSAERTGGSVSTLTIQRTQQEDSAVYLCASSFSAGSQETQYFGPGTRLLVL.

Comment on this clonotype: As the CDR3 is not closed by the conserved phenylalanine or tryptophan, this likely results from a read error. The DNA is left out, because the CDR3 cannot be placed on it with certainty; the CDR3 is given as TCRdb lists it. The chain joins TRBV7-3 to TRBJ2-3; the D call in the table, TRBD1, was not verified against the DNA. The CDR3 has 18 residues if both end residues are counted. Per the germline V gene, CDR1 is SGHTA and CDR2 is FQGTGA. CDR3 sequence reads: CASTLGGTGDVVSSSSVR.

This clonotype was observed a handful of times. CDR3 amino acids: CASSEEVGGANEQFF. DNA for the CDR3: TGTGCCAGCAGTGAAGAGGTCGGGGGGGCCAATGAGCAGTTCTTC. This chain joins TRBV6-1 and TRBJ2-1; 8 bases agree with TRBD2. Germline V CDR1 and CDR2: MNHNS, SASEGT. The CDR3 runs 15 residues. The trim removed 1 base at V and 6 bases at J, leaving 5 bases unmatched.

The CDR3 DNA sequence: TGTGCCAGCAGGGACAGGGGGCGCGGGGAGACCCAGTACTTC. Translating it yields CASRDRGRGETQYF. This chain joins TRBV2 and TRBJ2-6, with 11 nucleotides matching TRBD1. The J call may be incorrect, as the DNA end agrees better with TRBJ2-5. Looked up from germline, CDR1 is SNHLY and CDR2 is FYNNEI. There are 14 residues in the CDR3.